The 32 T cell receptor beta chains listed next were all sequenced from one sample in a study of cytomegalovirus exposure and HLA in healthy donors. PCR employed 60 Vbeta and 13 Jbeta primers. Some clones are missing from TCRdb's copy, which holds only in-frame ones; the method was immunoSEQ multiplex PCR. The sample includes 150,000 or so clones, around 80% of them seen just once. The sample was PBMCs. These receptor sequences come from a woman aged 40 to 50 in good health and CMV-seropositive.

This clone was counted between two and nine times. The rearrangement uses TRBV10-3 and TRBJ2-1, with TRBD2 as a possible D gene (7 bases). This CDR3 region has 12 residues. V was cut by 8 bases and J by 9 bases, with 14 bases left in between. The germline CDR1 and CDR2 sequences are ENHRY and SYGVKD. Here the CDR3 DNA reads TGTGCCATCTCAATGGGGGGGCCTGAGCAGTTCTTC. It specifies CAISMGGPEQFF.

The rearrangement uses TRBV2 and TRBJ1-2, with no clear D. Germline V lookup: CDR1 SNHLY, CDR2 FYNNEI. Trimming shortened V by 6 bases and J by 5 bases, and 10 bases separated the two germline ends. The CDR3 runs to 12 residues. The chain's CDR3 is CASRVDMYGYTF. The CDR3 DNA reads as TGTGCCAGCAGGGTAGACATGTATGGCTACACCTTC.

This sequence joins TRBV7-2 and TRBJ2-7; a possible D gene is TRBD2 (5 bases). V shed 2 bases and J shed 0 bases, with 8 bases lying between them. The germline V gene encodes CDR1 SGHTA and CDR2 FQGNSA. This CDR3 has 14 amino acids. CDR3 nucleotides: TGTGCCAGCAGCTTAACTAGTGGCTCCTACGAGCAGTACTTC. This gives the protein CASSLTSGSYEQYF.

The chain has TRBV6-1 and TRBJ1-2; the match to TRBD1 covers 10 bases. The V gene end was trimmed by 4 bases and the J gene end by 8 bases; junction bases not matched to a gene: 7. This CDR3 is 14 amino acids long. The germline CDR1 and CDR2 sequences are MNHNS and SASEGT. The CDR3 DNA follows: TGTGCCAGCAGTGGACGGGACAGGGGATGGGGCTACACCTTC. Amino acids: CASSGRDRGWGYTF.

This chain joins TRBV5-5 and TRBJ2-7; D is undetermined. CDR3 size: 12 residues. With 5 bases removed from V and 6 bases from J, the gap between germline ends came to 12 bases. Germline CDR1 SGHKS, CDR2 YYEKEE (reference sequence). The CDR3 loop reads CASRFVGGEQYF. The CDR3 DNA is TGTGCCAGCAGATTTGTAGGCGGCGAGCAGTACTTC. The complete variable domain, with remaining parts taken from reference TRBV5-5 and TRBJ2-7, reads DAGVTQSPTHLIKTRGQQVTLRCSPISGHKSVSWYQQVLGQGPQFIFQYYEKEERGRGNFPDRFSARQFPNYSSELNVNALLLGDSALYLCASRFVGGEQYFGPGTRLTVT.

The chain uses TRBV7-3 and TRBJ2-2; a weak D match, TRBD1 (6 bases). CDR3 size: 14 residues. Trimming took off 4 bases at V and 8 bases at J, with 14 bases between the two ends. CDR1 is SGHTA and CDR2 is FQGTGA in the germline V gene. This CDR3 reads CASSSSQGLGELFF. The CDR3 nucleotides are TGTGCCAGCAGCTCGTCACAGGGTCTAGGGGAGCTGTTTTTT.

This chain links TRBV4-2 with TRBJ1-2; 7 nucleotides line up with TRBD1. The CDR3 has 14 amino acids. J gave up 0 bases and V 4 bases, and 2 bases lay outside the gene matches. CDR1 and CDR2 (germline): LGHNA, YNFKEQ. The CDR3 DNA follows: TGTGCCAGCAGCCCGACAGGGTCTAACTATGGCTACACCTTC. Its translation: CASSPTGSNYGYTF.

The V call is TRBV6-6, the J call TRBJ2-1; maybe TRBD2 (7 bases). Germline CDR1 is MNHNY and CDR2 is SVGAGI (reference sequence). The V and J ends lost 6 bases and 8 bases respectively, with 17 bases between them. This CDR3 region has 14 residues. CDR3 region: CASSPPRGGYEQFF. The CDR3 DNA is TGTGCCAGCAGCCCCCCGAGGGGGGGCTATGAGCAGTTCTTC.

V is TRBV12-5 and J is TRBJ1-5; TRBD1 matches 8 bases. J gave up 1 base and V 1 base, and 0 bases lay outside the gene matches. The CDR3 covers 15 residues. CDR1 is LGHNT, CDR2 FRNRAP, per germline. The CDR3 DNA follows: TGTGCTAGTGGTTTGGGACAGGGGAGCAATCAGCCCCAGCATTTT. Its translation: CASGLGQGSNQPQHF.

This clone was seen more than once but under ten times. This likely came from a read error, as a far larger clone is one base away. Other DNA sequences from this sample encode an identical CDR3 as well. The chain joins TRBV6-5 to TRBJ1-6, with a possible D match to TRBD1 (5 bases). CDR1 MNHEY and CDR2 SVGAGI come from the germline V gene. CDR3 size: 15 residues. The CDR3, as DNA: TGTGCTAGCAGTTACTCGAGCGACAGTGGTTCACCCCTCCACTTT. Its protein is CASSYSSDSGSPLHF.

The chain links TRBV4-2 to TRBJ2-3, with D perhaps matching TRBD2 (7 bases). The CDR3 consists of 15 residues. Germline V gene data show CDR1 as LGHNA and CDR2 as YNFKEQ. Trimming left V 4 bases short and J 10 bases short, with 21 bases between. CDR3 in DNA: TGTGCCAGCAGCCTGGAGGCGGGGGCCGGATATGCGCAGTATTTT. It translates to CASSLEAGAGYAQYF.

This clone has only a few counts. A far more abundant clone sits one base away, making this likely a read error. V and J are TRBV4-1 and TRBJ1-1, with unresolved D. This CDR3 contains 14 residues. Germline assignment: CDR1 MGHRA and CDR2 YSYEKL. The V and J ends lost 6 bases and 0 bases respectively, with 11 bases between them. For the CDR3, the DNA is TGCGCCAGCAGAATAGACACGGTGAACACTGAAGCTTTCTTT. Amino acid sequence: CASRIDTVNTEAFF.

The V gene is TRBV6-1, the J gene TRBJ1-2; no clear D. Per germline, CDR1 MNHNS and CDR2 SASEGT. V was clipped by 2 bases and J by 6 bases, with 13 bases between them. CDR3 length equals 14 residues. CDR3 residues: CASSESGPPNGYTF. The CDR3 bases are TGTGCCAGCAGTGAAAGTGGGCCCCCTAATGGCTACACCTTC.

This chain links TRBV6-1 with TRBJ1-6; 9 nucleotides align to TRBD1. V dropped 4 bases and J dropped 7; count of bases not matched to a gene: 8. Germline CDR1 MNHNS, CDR2 SASEGT. The CDR3 sequence is 16 residues long. The CDR3 is CASSGTGQGLNSPLHF. CDR3 nucleotide sequence: TGTGCCAGCAGTGGAACGGGACAGGGCCTCAATTCACCCCTCCACTTT.

J is TRBJ1-2 and V is TRBV29-1; no clear D gene. Germline values: CDR1 SQVTM, CDR2 ANQGSEA. The germline V and J ends were trimmed by 7 bases and 8 bases, with 11 bases remaining between them. The CDR3 totals 10 residues. The DNA for the CDR3 is TGCAGCGCCCTAGGTGTGGGCTACACCTTC. It codes for CSALGVGYTF.

The chain carries TRBV28 and TRBJ1-2; D remains ambiguous. Trimming took 3 bases from V and 4 from J, leaving 6 bases between them. The CDR3 runs to 12 residues. Germline values: CDR1 MDHEN, CDR2 SYDVKM. The DNA of the CDR3 is TGTGCCAGCAGTTTTAACATCTATGGCTACACCTTC. Protein product: CASSFNIYGYTF.

This rearrangement joins TRBV30 to TRBJ2-3; unclear D gene. Between the trimmed V and J ends, which lost 2 bases and 5 bases, there was a span of 5 bases. Germline V gives CDR1 GTSNPN, CDR2 SVGIG (reference sequence). This CDR3 contains 11 residues. The CDR3 DNA reads as TGTGCCTGGAGTACTTTAGATACGCAGTATTTT. Encoded protein: CAWSTLDTQYF.

The chain combines TRBV19 with TRBJ1-5, with D tentatively TRBD1 (6 bases). Trimming pared 8 bases from V and 5 bases from J, leaving 16 bases between. CDR3 length: 14 residues. From germline, CDR1 is LNHDA and CDR2 SQIVND (reference sequence). The CDR3 sequence is CASSRDNRDQPQHF. The DNA for the CDR3 is TGTGCCAGTTCCCGGGACAACCGTGATCAGCCCCAGCATTTT. The variable domain in full, with the rest retrieved from reference TRBV19 and TRBJ1-5, is DGGITQSPKYLFRKEGQNVTLSCEQNLNHDAMYWYRQDPGQGLRLIYYSQIVNDFQKGDIAEGYSVSREKKESFPLTVTSAQKNPTAFYLCASSRDNRDQPQHFGDGTRLSIL.

The rearrangement uses TRBV30 and TRBJ1-2; D gene unclear. Germline lookup yields CDR1 GTSNPN and CDR2 SVGIG (reference sequence). This CDR3 comprises 10 residues. Trimming cost V 8 bases and J 0 bases, with 4 bases left between them. DNA of the CDR3: TGTGCCGTATCTAACTATGGCTACACCTTC. It translates to CAVSNYGYTF.

The chain uses TRBV30 and TRBJ1-6; 9 bases map to TRBD1. CDR3 length: 14 residues. Looked up from germline, CDR1 is GTSNPN and CDR2 is SVGIG (reference sequence). J gave up 11 bases and V 4 bases, and 9 bases lay outside the gene matches. The CDR3 reads CAWNPGQGTTPLHF. CDR3 coding DNA: TGTGCCTGGAATCCGGGACAGGGTACGACACCCCTCCACTTT.

The chain combines TRBV7-9 with TRBJ1-6; 7 positions agree with TRBD1. Germline V gene sequence: CDR1 SEHNR, CDR2 FQNEAQ (reference sequence). V lost 2 bases and J lost 6; bases outside the gene matches: 7. The CDR3 extends over 16 amino acids. As DNA, the CDR3 is TGTGCCAGCAGCTTAAGGTTGGACAGGTCTAATTCACCCCTCCACTTT. Encoded protein: CASSLRLDRSNSPLHF.

The chain has TRBV9 and TRBJ1-1; D is undetermined. The V gene lost 1 base and the J gene lost 2 bases, with 9 bases spanning the gap. CDR1 is SGDLS, CDR2 YYNGEE, per germline. This CDR3 is built from 14 residues. The chain's CDR3 is CASSVFSGNTEAFF. Here the CDR3 DNA reads TGTGCCAGCAGCGTATTTTCGGGAAACACTGAAGCTTTCTTT.

V gene TRBV4-2 combines with J gene TRBJ2-7, with 11 bases aligning to TRBD2. The CDR3 consists of 17 residues. Germline V lookup: CDR1 LGHNA, CDR2 YNFKEQ. V lost 0 bases to trimming and J lost 3 bases; unmatched junction nucleotides: 7. In DNA form, the CDR3 reads TGTGCCAGCAGCCAAGATCTCCCTAGCGGGGGGAACTACGAGCAGTACTTC. This sequence encodes CASSQDLPSGGNYEQYF.

V is TRBV10-1 and J is TRBJ2-1; D unclear. The CDR3 has 13 residues. Between the trimmed V and J ends, which lost 8 bases and 9 bases, there was a span of 17 bases. Per germline, CDR1 WNHNN and CDR2 SYGVQD (reference sequence). CDR3 in DNA: TGCGCCAGCCAGAGGTCCCTGGTGGGTGAGCAGTTCTTC. Translating gives CASQRSLVGEQFF.

CDR3 sequence: CAWGLAGGGTQYF. Here the CDR3 DNA reads TGTGCCTGGGGACTAGCGGGGGGGGGCACCCAGTACTTC. The chain links TRBV30 to TRBJ2-5, with 15 nucleotides matching TRBD2. The germline V gene has CDR1 GTSNPN and CDR2 SVGIG (reference sequence). CDR3 size: 13 residues. J lost 8 bases, V lost 5 bases, and 3 bases had no gene match.

The J gene is TRBJ2-7, the V gene TRBV2; 9 positions agree with TRBD1. The CDR3 extends over 13 amino acids. J was trimmed by 3 bases and V by 11 bases; bases with no gene match: 8. Germline V CDR1 and CDR2: SNHLY, FYNNEI. CDR3 loop: CAGSGQGLYEQYF. In DNA, the CDR3 is TGTGCCGGGTCGGGACAGGGACTCTACGAGCAGTACTTC.

The CDR3 protein is CASSLGGGNQPQHF. The CDR3 nucleotides read TGCGCCAGCAGCTTGGGTGGAGGTAATCAGCCCCAGCATTTT. V usage is TRBV5-1 and J usage is TRBJ1-5; no clear D gene. Trimming stripped 0 bases from V and 4 bases from J, with 8 bases between. CDR3 size: 14 residues. Germline V lookup: CDR1 SGHRS, CDR2 YFSETQ.

The chain joins TRBV28 to TRBJ1-2, with 7 bases lining up with TRBD1. V was clipped by 7 bases and J by 4 bases; unmatched bases: 6. The CDR3 sequence is 13 residues long. Germline V gives CDR1 MDHEN, CDR2 SYDVKM. CDR3: CASNPGGSYGYTF. CDR3 bases: TGTGCCAGCAACCCAGGGGGAAGCTATGGCTACACCTTC.

The CDR3 DNA is TGTGCCAGCAGCTTAGTAGCGCAGCAAGAGACCCAGTACTTC. Encoded protein: CASSLVAQQETQYF. The chain joins TRBV7-9 to TRBJ2-5; TRBD2 is a possible D gene (5 bases). The germline V and J ends were trimmed by 1 base and 2 bases, with 8 bases remaining between them. There are 14 residues in the CDR3. Germline lookup yields CDR1 SEHNR and CDR2 FQNEAQ (reference sequence).

The V and J genes are TRBV6-5 and TRBJ1-2; unclear D gene. The length of the CDR3 is 16 residues. Trimming removed 2 bases from V and 4 bases from J, with 17 bases in between. Germline V lookup: CDR1 MNHEY, CDR2 SVGAGI. The CDR3 nucleotides are TGTGCCAGCAGTTACGCGACAACGGCTATGGCCTATGGCTACACCTTC. Translation gives CASSYATTAMAYGYTF.

Only a few counts were recorded for this clone. The chain combines TRBV28 with TRBJ2-7; weak D call: TRBD2 (6 bases). CDR3 length: 13 residues. V shed 7 bases and J shed 6 bases, with 16 bases lying between them. CDR1 and CDR2 (germline): MDHEN, SYDVKM. The CDR3 DNA follows: TGTGCCAGCACTTGGGTGGAGGGGCTCGAGCAGTACTTC. It is translated as CASTWVEGLEQYF.

The chain uses TRBV7-2 and TRBJ1-2, with D possibly TRBD1 on 5 matching bases. Trimming cost V 3 bases and J 4 bases, with 9 bases left between them. From germline, CDR1 is SGHTA and CDR2 FQGNSA. The CDR3 has 13 amino acids. CDR3 sequence reads: CASSFRQSYGYTF. CDR3 DNA sequence: TGTGCCAGCAGCTTTAGACAGTCCTATGGCTACACCTTC.